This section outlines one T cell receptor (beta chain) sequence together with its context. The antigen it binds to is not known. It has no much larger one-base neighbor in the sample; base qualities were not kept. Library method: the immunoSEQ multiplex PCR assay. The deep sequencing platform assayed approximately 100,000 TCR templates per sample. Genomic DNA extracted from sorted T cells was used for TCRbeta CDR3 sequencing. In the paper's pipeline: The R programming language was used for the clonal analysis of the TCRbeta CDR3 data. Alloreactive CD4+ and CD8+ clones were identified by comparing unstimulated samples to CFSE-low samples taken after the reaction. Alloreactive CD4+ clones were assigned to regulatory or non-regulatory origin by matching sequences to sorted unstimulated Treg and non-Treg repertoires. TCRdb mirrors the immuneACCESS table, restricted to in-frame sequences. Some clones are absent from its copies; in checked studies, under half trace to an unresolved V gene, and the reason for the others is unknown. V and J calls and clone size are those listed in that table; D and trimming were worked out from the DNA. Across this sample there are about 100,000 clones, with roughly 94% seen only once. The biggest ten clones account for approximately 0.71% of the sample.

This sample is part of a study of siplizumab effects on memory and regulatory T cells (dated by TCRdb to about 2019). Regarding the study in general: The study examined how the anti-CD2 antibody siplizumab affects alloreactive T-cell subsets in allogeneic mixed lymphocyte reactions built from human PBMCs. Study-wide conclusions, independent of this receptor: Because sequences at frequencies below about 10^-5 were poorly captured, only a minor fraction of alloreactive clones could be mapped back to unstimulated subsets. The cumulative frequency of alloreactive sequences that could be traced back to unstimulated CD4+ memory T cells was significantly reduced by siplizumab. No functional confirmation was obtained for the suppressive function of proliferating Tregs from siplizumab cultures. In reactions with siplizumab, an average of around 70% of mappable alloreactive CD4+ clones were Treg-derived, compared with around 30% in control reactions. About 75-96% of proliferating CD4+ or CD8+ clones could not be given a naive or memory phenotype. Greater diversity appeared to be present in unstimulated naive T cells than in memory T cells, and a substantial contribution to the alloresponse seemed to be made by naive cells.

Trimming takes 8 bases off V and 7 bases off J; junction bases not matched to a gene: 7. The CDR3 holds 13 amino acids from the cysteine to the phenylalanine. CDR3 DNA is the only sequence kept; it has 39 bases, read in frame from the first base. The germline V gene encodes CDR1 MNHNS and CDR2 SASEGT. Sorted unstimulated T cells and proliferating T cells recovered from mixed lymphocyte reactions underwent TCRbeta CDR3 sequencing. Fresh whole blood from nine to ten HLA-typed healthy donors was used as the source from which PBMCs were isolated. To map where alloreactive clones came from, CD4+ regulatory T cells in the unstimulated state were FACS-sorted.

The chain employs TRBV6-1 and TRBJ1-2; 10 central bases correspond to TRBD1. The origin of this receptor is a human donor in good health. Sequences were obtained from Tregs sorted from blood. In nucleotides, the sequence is TGTGCCAGCTTCTTGGACAGGGGGGGTGGCTACACCTTC. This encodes CASFLDRGGGYTF.